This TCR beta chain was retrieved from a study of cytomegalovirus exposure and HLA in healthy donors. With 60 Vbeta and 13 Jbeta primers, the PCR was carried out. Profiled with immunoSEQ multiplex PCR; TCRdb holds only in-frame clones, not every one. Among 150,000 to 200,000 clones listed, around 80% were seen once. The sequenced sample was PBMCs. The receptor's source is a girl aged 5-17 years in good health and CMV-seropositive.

In DNA form, the CDR3 reads TGCGCCAGCAGTCCCCCCCCCGGACAGGGTTCCTACGAGCAGTACTTC. Its translation: CASSPPPGQGSYEQYF. V usage is TRBV23-1 and J usage is TRBJ2-7; 8 bases are a match to TRBD1. Being an ORF, TRBV23-1 has a function that is uncertain. This CDR3 is 16 amino acids long. With V trimmed by 4 bases and J by 1 base, 9 bases remained unmatched.